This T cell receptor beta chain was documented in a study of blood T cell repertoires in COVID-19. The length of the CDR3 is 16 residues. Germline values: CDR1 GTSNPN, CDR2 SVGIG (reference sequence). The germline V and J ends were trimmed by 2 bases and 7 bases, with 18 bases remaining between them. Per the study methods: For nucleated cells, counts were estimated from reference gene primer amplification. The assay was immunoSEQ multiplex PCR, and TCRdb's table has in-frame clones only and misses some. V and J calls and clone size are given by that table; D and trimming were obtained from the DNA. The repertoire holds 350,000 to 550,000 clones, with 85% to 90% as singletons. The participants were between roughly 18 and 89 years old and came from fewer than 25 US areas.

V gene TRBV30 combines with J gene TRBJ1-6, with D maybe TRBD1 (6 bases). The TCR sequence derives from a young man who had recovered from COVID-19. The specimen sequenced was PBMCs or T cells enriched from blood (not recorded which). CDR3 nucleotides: TGTGCCTGGAGTACAATCAGGGGCGGATGGAATTCACCCCTCCACTTT. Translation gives CAWSTIRGGWNSPLHF.